The entry below describes one T cell receptor (beta chain). V dropped 4 bases and J dropped 6 bases, with 19 bases sitting between them. Germline assignment: CDR1 SQVTM and CDR2 ANQGSEA. This CDR3 spans 15 amino acids. This entry comes from a study of tumour-infiltrating T cells in Burkitt lymphoma. Study at large: Survival, overall and progression-free, tracked with productive clonality.

Here immunoSEQ multiplex PCR was the method, and the copy in TCRdb shows in-frame clones only, minus some. The sample shows 5,600 or so clones, less than 20% of them seen only once. The chain couples TRBV29-1 to TRBJ1-5; TRBD1 might be the D (6 bases). Material: tumor tissue. The TCR originated in a human donor with diffuse large B-cell lymphoma. CDR3 in amino acids: CSVVVTGGRGQPQHF. DNA for the CDR3: TGCAGCGTTGTGGTGACGGGGGGGCGAGGTCAGCCCCAGCATTTT.